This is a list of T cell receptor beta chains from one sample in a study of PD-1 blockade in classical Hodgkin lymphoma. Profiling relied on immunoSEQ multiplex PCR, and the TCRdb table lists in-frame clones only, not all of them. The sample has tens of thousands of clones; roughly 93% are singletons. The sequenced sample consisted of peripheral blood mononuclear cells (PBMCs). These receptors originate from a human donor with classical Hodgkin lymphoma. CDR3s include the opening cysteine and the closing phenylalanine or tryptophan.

CASSLDLDYGYTF	TRBV11-2
CASSPGAWHPQGEAFF	TRBV4-1
CASSLGAAKSYNEQFF	TRBV5-1
CASSVGQLIYNSPLHF	TRBV9
CASSLWIQGKGDTIYF	TRBV28
CASSPLGPSTEAFF	TRBV18
CASQTPRKGSYNEQFF	TRBV28
CSARDRVNTEAFF	TRBV29-1
CASKNGGSGNTIYF	TRBV6-5
CASSFRTSGRTYEQYF	TRBV5-6
CASSTLGTVTEAFF	TRBV19
CASRYQGALGEKLFF	TRBV5-6
CASGGAYNEQFF	TRBV10-2
CASKPYQGMSNQPQHF	TRBV19
CASSERGFDTQYF	TRBV10-1
CASSLNPGTYEQYF	TRBV5-1
CASSWESGETQYF	TRBV28
CASSILPGPLNTEAFF	TRBV19
CASSPAGTSGMETQYF	TRBV7-6
CSVALKRTSGSPEQFF	TRBV29-1
CASRGPGRISYEQYF	TRBV6-6
CASNHGISGELFF	TRBV5-4
CASSRTGERAKNIQYF	TRBV28
CASSPGQQETQYF	TRBV18
CASSLDRDRGYTF	TRBV5-1
CASSRRDSSGELFF	TRBV6-1
CASSPGGQGQYF	TRBV18
CASSRGNTEAFF	TRBV4-1
CASSPPGTGGAGEQYF	TRBV7-2
CASSQDMSAEETQYF	TRBV4-1
CASSLFGEGNTIYF	TRBV28
CATSRPTGANTEAFF	TRBV15
CASSPQPPLVLSYGYTF	TRBV18
CSAPTGNGYTF	TRBV20-1
CASSNPPTSSEDEQYF	TRBV7-6
CASSLRQAADGYTF	TRBV13
CASSLMGTGNTIYF	TRBV2
CASSLRGNDQPQHF	TRBV7-2
CASSLGAVGSPLHF	TRBV7-9
CASSLVRLNTEAFF	TRBV5-6
CASSTDRGETQYF	TRBV19
CASSLTGPSSGNTIYF	TRBV2
CASSPGQTGGSLILNTEAFF	TRBV19
CATGTDRRWGSYGYTF	TRBV10-3
CASSYVTQGYSPLHF	TRBV6-5
CASSMTVLYEQYF	TRBV19
CASSLGEYSRSEQYF	TRBV7-9
CAWGGTGADYGYTF	TRBV30
CASTAGQTTDTQYF	TRBV28
CASSYAQFGTYGYTF	TRBV6-5